These 10 T cell receptor beta chains were sequenced from one sample in a study of OX40 agonist ivuxolimab in advanced cancers. Clones were read by immunoSEQ multiplex PCR, and TCRdb kept only the in-frame ones, dropping some. The sample includes more than 65,000 clones, 70% to 90% of them seen just once. This sample comprised CD4+ or CD8+ T cells sorted from blood, obtained in a trial of the OX40 agonist ivuxolimab. These receptors all stem from an adult with an advanced solid tumor such as melanoma, head and neck, liver or kidney cancer.

V gene TRBV4-2 combines with J gene TRBJ1-2; 7 bases map to TRBD1. The length of the CDR3 is 13 residues. Germline V gene lookup returns CDR1 LGHNA and CDR2 YNFKEQ. V lost 4 bases, J lost 8 bases, and 7 bases stayed unmatched. The chain's CDR3 is CASSPFDREGYTF. The CDR3 nucleotides are TGTGCCAGCAGCCCATTTGACAGGGAGGGCTACACCTTC.

Comment on this clone: As the CDR3 is not closed by the conserved phenylalanine or tryptophan, this likely results from a read error. The chain couples TRBV6-1 to TRBJ1-1, with 7 bases identical to TRBD1. The CDR3 sequence is 14 residues long. In germline, CDR1 is MNHNS, CDR2 SASEGT. The CDR3 region is CASSDRQGGTEAFL. DNA of the CDR3: TGTGCCAGCAGTGACCGACAGGGAGGGACTGAGGCTTTCCTT.

The V call is TRBV6-1, the J call TRBJ2-5; 11 bases fit TRBD1. Germline assignment: CDR1 MNHNS and CDR2 SASEGT. V shed 8 bases, J shed 4 bases, and the junction held 6 bases outside the gene matches. This CDR3 has 14 amino acids. The CDR3 sequence: CASWDRGSRETQYF. The CDR3 bases are TGTGCCAGCTGGGACAGGGGGTCGAGAGAGACCCAGTACTTC.

This clone came up once. A junction end diverges from the germline sequence, so it may reflect a read error. The J gene is TRBJ2-7, the V gene TRBV19; D could derive from TRBD1 or TRBD2 (5 bases each). Germline lookup yields CDR1 LNHDA and CDR2 SQIVND (reference sequence). The CDR3 length is 17 residues. CDR3 protein: CTSSTLKGTGNTYEQYF. CDR3 DNA: TGTACCAGTAGTACCCTCAAAGGGACGGGGAATACCTACGAGCAGTACTTC.

The chain links TRBV19 to TRBJ1-5; D unclear. The germline V gene encodes CDR1 LNHDA and CDR2 SQIVND (reference sequence). The CDR3 has 12 amino acids. The V end was cut by 9 bases, the J end by 1 base, with 7 bases between. This CDR3 reads CASAPSNQPQHF. CDR3 nucleotide sequence: TGTGCCAGCGCACCGAGCAATCAGCCCCAGCATTTT.

This chain uses TRBV29-1 with TRBJ1-2, with a weak D call TRBD1 (6 bases). Trimming cost V 0 bases and J 8 bases, with 16 bases left between them. CDR1 SQVTM and CDR2 ANQGSEA come from the germline V gene. The CDR3 runs to 14 residues. The CDR3 nucleotides read TGCAGCGTTGAAGAGGGGGCGCAAGTCGGCGGCTACACCTTC. It codes for CSVEEGAQVGGYTF.

CDR3 nucleotide sequence: TGTGCCAGCAGTTCTTTCGCTTTGGGGGAGCTGTTTTTT. Translation: CASSSFALGELFF. The V gene is TRBV27, the J gene TRBJ2-2; D ambiguous. V lost 4 bases and J 8 bases, leaving 11 bases between the germline ends. The V gene's germline CDR1 is MNHEY and CDR2 SMNVEV (reference sequence). CDR3 length: 13 residues.

This clone appeared a single time. J is TRBJ2-1 and V is TRBV15, with a tentative D call TRBD2 (6 bases). There are 15 residues in the CDR3. Germline V CDR1 and CDR2: LNHNV, YYDKDF (reference sequence). V was trimmed by 1 base and J by 9 bases, leaving 16 bases between them. The CDR3, as DNA: TGTGCCACCAGCAGAGGGGGGGTTATGGTGAGTGAGCAGTTCTTC. This codes for CATSRGGVMVSEQFF.

Notes on this clone: One junction end does not reproduce the germline sequence, and a read error may be involved. The rearrangement uses TRBV4-2 and TRBJ2-1, with 13 positions matching TRBD2. There are 17 residues in the CDR3. CDR1 LGHNA and CDR2 YNFKEQ come from the germline V gene. The CDR3, as DNA: TGTGCCAGCAGCCACGGACTAGCGGGAGCCTCCGACAATGAGCAGTTCTTC. Translation: CASSHGLAGASDNEQFF.

This clone occurred a few times. The chain combines TRBV5-6 with TRBJ1-5; D unclear. The CDR3 extends over 15 amino acids. Per germline, CDR1 SGHDT and CDR2 YYEEEE. Trimming cost V 0 bases and J 2 bases, with 9 bases left between them. The CDR3 loop is CASSLGAGGNQPQHF. In nucleotides, the CDR3 is TGTGCCAGCAGCTTGGGGGCAGGTGGCAATCAGCCCCAGCATTTT.